This entry is about one TCR beta chain. Its antigen is currently unknown. This specimen belongs to a study of T cell responses to AZD1222 COVID-19 vaccine. Sequenced by immunoSEQ multiplex PCR; TCRdb stores in-frame clones only, minus some. Of some 160,000 clones listed, under 95% are singletons. Study conclusions and caveats: Only 5 or 6 people who got AZD1222 tested seropositive at baseline. There were vaccine-associated CD4 TCRs across spike, dominant at 160-218 and 743-854.

V gave up 2 bases and J gave up 3 bases; unmatched junction bases: 3. Germline CDR1 reads LGHDT; CDR2 reads YNNKEL (reference sequence). CDR3 length equals 16 residues. Sequences were derived from peripheral blood, sampled on day 0 of AZD1222 vaccination. J is TRBJ2-2 and V is TRBV3-1 (or the pseudogene TRBV3-2); 10 nucleotides match TRBD2. The source is an adult in good health. The CDR3 sequence: CASSQYGTSDTGELFF. CDR3 coding DNA: TGTGCCAGCAGCCAATATGGGACTAGCGACACCGGGGAGCTGTTTTTT.